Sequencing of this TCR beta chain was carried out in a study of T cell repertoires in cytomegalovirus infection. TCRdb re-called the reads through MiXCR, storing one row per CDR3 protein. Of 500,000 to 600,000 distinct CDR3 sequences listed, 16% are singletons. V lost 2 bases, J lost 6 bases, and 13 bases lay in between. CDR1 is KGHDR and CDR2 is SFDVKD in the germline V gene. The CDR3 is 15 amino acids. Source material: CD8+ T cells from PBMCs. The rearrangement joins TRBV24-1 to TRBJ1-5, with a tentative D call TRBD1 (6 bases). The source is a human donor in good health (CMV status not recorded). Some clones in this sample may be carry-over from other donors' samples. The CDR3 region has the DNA TGTGCCACCAGTGATTCCGGGGGCGCGATTCAGCCCCAGCATTTT. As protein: CATSDSGGAIQPQHF.